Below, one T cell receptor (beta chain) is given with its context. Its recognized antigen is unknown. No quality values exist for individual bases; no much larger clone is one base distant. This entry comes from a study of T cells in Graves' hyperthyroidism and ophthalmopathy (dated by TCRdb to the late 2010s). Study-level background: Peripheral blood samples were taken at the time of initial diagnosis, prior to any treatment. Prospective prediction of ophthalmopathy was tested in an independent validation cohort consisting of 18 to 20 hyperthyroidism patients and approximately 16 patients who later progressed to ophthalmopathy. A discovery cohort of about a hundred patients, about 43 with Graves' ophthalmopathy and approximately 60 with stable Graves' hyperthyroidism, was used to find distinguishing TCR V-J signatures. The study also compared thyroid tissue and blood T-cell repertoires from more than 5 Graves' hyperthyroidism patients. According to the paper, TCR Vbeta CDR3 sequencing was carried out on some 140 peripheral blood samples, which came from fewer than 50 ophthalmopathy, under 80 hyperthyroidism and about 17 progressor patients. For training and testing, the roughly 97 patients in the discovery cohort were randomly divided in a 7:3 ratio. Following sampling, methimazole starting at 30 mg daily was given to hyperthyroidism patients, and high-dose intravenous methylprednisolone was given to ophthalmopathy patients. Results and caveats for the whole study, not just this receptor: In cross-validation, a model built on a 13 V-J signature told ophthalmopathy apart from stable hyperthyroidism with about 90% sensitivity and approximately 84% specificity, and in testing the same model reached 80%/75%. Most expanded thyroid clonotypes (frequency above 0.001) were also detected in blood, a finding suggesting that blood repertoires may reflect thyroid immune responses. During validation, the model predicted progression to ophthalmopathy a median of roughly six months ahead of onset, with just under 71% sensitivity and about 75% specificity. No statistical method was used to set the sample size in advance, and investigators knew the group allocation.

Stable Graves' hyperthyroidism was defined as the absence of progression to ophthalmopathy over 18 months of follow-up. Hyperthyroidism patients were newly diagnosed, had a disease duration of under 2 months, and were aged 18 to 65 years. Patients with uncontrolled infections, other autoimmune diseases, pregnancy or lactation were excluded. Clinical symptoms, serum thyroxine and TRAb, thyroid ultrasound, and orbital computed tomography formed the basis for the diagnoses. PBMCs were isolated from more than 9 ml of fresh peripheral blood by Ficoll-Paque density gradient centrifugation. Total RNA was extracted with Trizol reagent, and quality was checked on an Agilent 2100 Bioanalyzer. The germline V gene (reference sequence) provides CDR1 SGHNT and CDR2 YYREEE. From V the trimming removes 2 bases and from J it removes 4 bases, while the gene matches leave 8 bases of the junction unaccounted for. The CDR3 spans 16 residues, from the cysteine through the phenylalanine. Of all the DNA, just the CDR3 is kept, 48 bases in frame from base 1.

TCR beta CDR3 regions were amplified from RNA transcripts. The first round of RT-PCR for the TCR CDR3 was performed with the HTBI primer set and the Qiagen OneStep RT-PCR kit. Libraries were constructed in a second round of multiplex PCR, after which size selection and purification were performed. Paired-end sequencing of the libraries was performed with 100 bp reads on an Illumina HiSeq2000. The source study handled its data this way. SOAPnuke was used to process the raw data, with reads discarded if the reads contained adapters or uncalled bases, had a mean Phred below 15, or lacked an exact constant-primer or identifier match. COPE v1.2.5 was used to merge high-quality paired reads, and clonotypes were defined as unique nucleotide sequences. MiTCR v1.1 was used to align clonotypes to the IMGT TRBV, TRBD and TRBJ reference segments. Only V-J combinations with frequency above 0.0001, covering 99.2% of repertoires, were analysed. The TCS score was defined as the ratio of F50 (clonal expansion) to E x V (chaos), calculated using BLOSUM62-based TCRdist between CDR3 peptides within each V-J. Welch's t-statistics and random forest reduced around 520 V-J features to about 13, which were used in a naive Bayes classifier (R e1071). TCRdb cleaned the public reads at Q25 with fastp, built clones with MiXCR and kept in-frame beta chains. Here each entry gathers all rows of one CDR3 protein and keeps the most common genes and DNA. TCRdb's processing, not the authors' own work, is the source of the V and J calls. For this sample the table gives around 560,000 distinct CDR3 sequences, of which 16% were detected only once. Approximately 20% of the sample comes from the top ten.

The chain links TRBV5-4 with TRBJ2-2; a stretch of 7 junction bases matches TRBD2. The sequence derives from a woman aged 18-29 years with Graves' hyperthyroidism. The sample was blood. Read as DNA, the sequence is TGTGCCAGCAGCTTTCCGTCAGCGGGGAGCACCGGGGAGCTGTTTTTT. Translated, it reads CASSFPSAGSTGELFF.